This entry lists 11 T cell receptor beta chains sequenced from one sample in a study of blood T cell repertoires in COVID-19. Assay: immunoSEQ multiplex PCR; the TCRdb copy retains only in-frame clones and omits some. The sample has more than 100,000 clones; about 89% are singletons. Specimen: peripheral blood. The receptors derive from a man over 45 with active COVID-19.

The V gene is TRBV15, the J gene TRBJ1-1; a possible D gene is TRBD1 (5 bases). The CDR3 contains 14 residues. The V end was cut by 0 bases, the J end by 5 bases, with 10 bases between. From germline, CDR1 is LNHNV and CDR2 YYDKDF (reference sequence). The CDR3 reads CATSRDRGSTEAFF. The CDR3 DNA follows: TGTGCCACCAGCAGAGATCGGGGGAGTACTGAAGCTTTCTTT.

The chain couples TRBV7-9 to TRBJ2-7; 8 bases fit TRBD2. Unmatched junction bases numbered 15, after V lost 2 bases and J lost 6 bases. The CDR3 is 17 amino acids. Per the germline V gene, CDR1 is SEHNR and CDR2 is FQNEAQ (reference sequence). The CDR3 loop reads CASSLTGRGAHILEQYF. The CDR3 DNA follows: TGTGCCAGCAGCTTAACGGGGCGGGGGGCTCATATACTCGAGCAGTACTTC.

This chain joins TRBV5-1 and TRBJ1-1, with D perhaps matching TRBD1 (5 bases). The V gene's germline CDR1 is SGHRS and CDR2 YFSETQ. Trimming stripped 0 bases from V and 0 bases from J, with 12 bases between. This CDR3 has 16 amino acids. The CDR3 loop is CASSLVGGQMNTEAFF. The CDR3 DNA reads TGCGCCAGCAGCTTGGTGGGAGGACAAATGAACACTGAAGCTTTCTTT.

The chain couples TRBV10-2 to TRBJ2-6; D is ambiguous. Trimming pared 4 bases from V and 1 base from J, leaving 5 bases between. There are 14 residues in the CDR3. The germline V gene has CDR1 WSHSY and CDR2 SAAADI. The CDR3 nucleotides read TGCGCCAGCAGTGCCAGGTCTGGGGCCAACGTCCTGACTTTC. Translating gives CASSARSGANVLTF.

CDR3 sequence: CASSPGTINGYTF. For the CDR3, the DNA is TGTGCCAGTAGTCCCGGGACAATAAACGGCTACACCTTC. The genes are TRBV19 and TRBJ1-2; tentative D call: TRBD1 (6 bases). The CDR3 is 13 amino acids. Between the trimmed V and J ends, which lost 5 bases and 8 bases, there was a span of 15 bases. The V gene's germline CDR1 is LNHDA and CDR2 SQIVND (reference sequence).

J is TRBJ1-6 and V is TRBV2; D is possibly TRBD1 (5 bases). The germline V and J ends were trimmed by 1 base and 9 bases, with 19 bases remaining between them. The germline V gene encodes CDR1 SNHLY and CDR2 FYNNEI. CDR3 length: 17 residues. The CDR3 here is CASSEERGGLGVSPLHF. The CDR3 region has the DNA TGTGCCAGCAGTGAAGAAAGGGGCGGCCTAGGGGTTTCACCCCTCCACTTT. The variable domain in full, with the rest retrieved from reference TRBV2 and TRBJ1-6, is EPEVTQTPSHQVTQMGQEVILRCVPISNHLYFYWYRQILGQKVEFLVSFYNNEISEKSEIFDDQFSVERPDGSNFTLKIRSTKLEDSAMYFCASSEERGGLGVSPLHFGNGTRLTVT.

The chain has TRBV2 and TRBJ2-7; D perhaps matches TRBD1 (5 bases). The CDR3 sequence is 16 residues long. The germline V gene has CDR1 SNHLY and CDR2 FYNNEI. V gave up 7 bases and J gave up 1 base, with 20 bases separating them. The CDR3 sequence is CASMKVETVPSYEQYF. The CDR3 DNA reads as TGTGCCAGCATGAAAGTCGAGACAGTCCCTTCCTACGAGCAGTACTTC.

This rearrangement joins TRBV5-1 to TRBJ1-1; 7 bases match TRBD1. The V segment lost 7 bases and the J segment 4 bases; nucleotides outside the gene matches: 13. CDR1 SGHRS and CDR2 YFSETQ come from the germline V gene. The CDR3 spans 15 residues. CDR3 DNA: TGCGCCAGCGGACAGACAGGGTCCCCGGGCACTGAAGCTTTCTTT. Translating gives CASGQTGSPGTEAFF.

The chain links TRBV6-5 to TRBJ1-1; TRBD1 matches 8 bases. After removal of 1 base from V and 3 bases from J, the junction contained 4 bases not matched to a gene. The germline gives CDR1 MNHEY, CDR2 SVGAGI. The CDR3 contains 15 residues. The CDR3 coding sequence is TGTGCCAGCAGTTACTTCCAGGGGGCGGACACTGAAGCTTTCTTT. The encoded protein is CASSYFQGADTEAFF.

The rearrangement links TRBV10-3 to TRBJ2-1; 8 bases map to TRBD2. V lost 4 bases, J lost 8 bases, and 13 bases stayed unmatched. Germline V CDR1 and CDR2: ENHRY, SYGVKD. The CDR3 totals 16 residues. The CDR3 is CAISGPGVAGPDEQFF. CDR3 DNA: TGTGCCATCAGTGGGCCCGGGGTAGCGGGGCCGGATGAGCAGTTCTTC.

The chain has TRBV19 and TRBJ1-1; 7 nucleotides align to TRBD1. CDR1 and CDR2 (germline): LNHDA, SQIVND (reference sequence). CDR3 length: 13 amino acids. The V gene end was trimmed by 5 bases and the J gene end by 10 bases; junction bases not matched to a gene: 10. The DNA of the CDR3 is TGTGCCAGTAGTTCCCGGACAGGTGGGGTAGCTTTCTTT. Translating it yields CASSSRTGGVAFF.